The sequence of this T cell receptor (beta chain) was determined in a study of OX40 agonist ivuxolimab in advanced cancers. Using immunoSEQ multiplex PCR, the repertoire was profiled, and TCRdb retains in-frame clones only, with some absent. The table records tens of thousands of clones, around 90% of them present only once. The sequenced sample was CD4+ or CD8+ T cells sorted from blood, obtained in a trial of the OX40 agonist ivuxolimab. The receptor was isolated from an adult with an advanced solid tumor such as melanoma, head and neck, liver or kidney cancer.

In DNA, the CDR3 is TGTGCCAGCAGTGAAGGCTGGGACAGTAAAGCTTTCTTT. Translating gives CASSEGWDSKAFF. J is TRBJ1-1 and V is TRBV2; 7 nucleotides align to TRBD1. Germline V gene sequence: CDR1 SNHLY, CDR2 FYNNEI. V lost 1 base to trimming and J lost 9 bases; unmatched junction nucleotides: 5. The CDR3 loop spans 13 amino acids. Looking up the rest from reference TRBV2 and TRBJ1-1 gives the full variable domain: EPEVTQTPSHQVTQMGQEVILRCVPISNHLYFYWYRQILGQKVEFLVSFYNNEISEKSEIFDDQFSVERPDGSNFTLKIRSTKLEDSAMYFCASSEGWDSKAFFGQGTRLTVV.